This T cell receptor beta chain stems from a study of blood T cell repertoires in COVID-19. Background on the study: The study drew acute and convalescent COVID-19 samples from the United States, Italy and Spain. Sources were T cells, B-cell-depleted T cells, or PBMCs; the material itself was cDNA or gDNA.

Original data processing: Researchers report that nucleated cell counts were estimated from reference gene primer amplification. TCRdb's table, derived via immunoSEQ multiplex PCR, lists solely in-frame clones and lacks some. The D gene and trimming were derived from the DNA, and the V and J assignments and clone size from that table. This table has roughly 180,000 clones, around four fifths appearing once. This CDR3 has 17 amino acids. Germline V CDR1 and CDR2: SGHNT, YYREEE (reference sequence). V was clipped by 3 bases and J by 10 bases; unmatched bases: 14. The receptor was derived from a middle-aged man who had recovered from COVID-19. Specimen: peripheral blood. The chain uses TRBV5-4 and TRBJ2-2; 11 bases are shared with TRBD2. Written as DNA, the CDR3 is TGTGCCAGCAGCTCAACCCTACTAGCGGGAGAGGGCGAGGAGCTGTTTTTT. It codes for CASSSTLLAGEGEELFF.